This passage covers 23 T cell receptor beta chains from one sample sequenced in a study of shared T cell receptors in the human thymus. The assay was immunoSEQ multiplex PCR, and TCRdb's table has in-frame clones only and misses some. The data hold over 60,000 clones, with about 96% observed a single time. Sequenced material: thymocytes. The receptors come from a human donor.

V and J are TRBV10-3 and TRBJ2-7, with D uncertain. V lost 4 bases to trimming and J lost 2 bases, with 18 bases between them. The CDR3 length is 16 residues. Germline V gives CDR1 ENHRY, CDR2 SYGVKD. The CDR3 region has the DNA TGTGCCATCAGTGTGTTTTTGGCAGACCAACCCTACGAGCAGTACTTC. Translating gives CAISVFLADQPYEQYF.

The V and J genes are TRBV7-2 and TRBJ1-1; 8 bases fit TRBD1. This CDR3 is built from 15 residues. Trimming cost V 6 bases and J 4 bases; bases outside gene matches: 10. Germline-derived CDR1 and CDR2 are SGHTA and FQGNSA. In DNA, the CDR3 is TGTGCCAGCAGACACCCAGGGGGCGCGGGCACTGAAGCTTTCTTT. It is translated as CASRHPGGAGTEAFF.

This sequence joins TRBV5-8 and TRBJ1-1; D is possibly TRBD1 (6 bases). CDR1 and CDR2 from the germline V gene are SGHTS and YDEGEE. The CDR3 extends over 15 amino acids. V was pared by 7 bases and J by 1 base, with 17 bases between. CDR3 coding DNA: TGTGCCAGCCGGACAGAGGGGGGTGGGAACACTGAAGCTTTCTTT. Translation: CASRTEGGGNTEAFF.

The V call is TRBV12-1, the J call TRBJ1-3. TRBV12-1 corresponds to a pseudogene. The CDR3 sequence is 13 residues long. DNA for the CDR3: TGTGCCAGCAGCTTTCCGTCAGGAAACACCATATATTTT. It codes for CASSFPSGNTIYF.

The CDR3 protein is CASGLRYRENGYTF. The CDR3 bases are TGTGCTAGTGGTTTGCGGTACAGGGAAAATGGCTACACCTTC. The chain joins TRBV12-5 to TRBJ1-2; possible D gene TRBD1, 6 bases. The CDR3 has 14 residues. Germline assignment: CDR1 LGHNT and CDR2 FRNRAP. V gave up 2 bases and J gave up 6 bases, with 13 bases separating them.

The chain couples TRBV6-5 to TRBJ1-4, with D unclear. V lost 8 bases and J 0 bases, leaving 13 bases between the germline ends. This CDR3 spans 15 amino acids. Per the germline V gene, CDR1 is MNHEY and CDR2 is SVGAGI. CDR3 loop: CASRRRPATNEKLFF. CDR3 in DNA: TGTGCCAGCCGCCGTCGGCCTGCAACTAATGAAAAACTGTTTTTT.

The chain carries TRBV29-1 and TRBJ1-1; a weak D match, TRBD1 (5 bases). The CDR3 is made up of 17 amino acids. Germline V CDR1 and CDR2: SQVTM, ANQGSEA. V shed 2 bases and J shed 4 bases, with 23 bases lying between them. Here the CDR3 DNA reads TGCAGCGTTGAACTGGACCCCCCGGGGGGTTGGGGCACTGAAGCTTTCTTT. Translated: CSVELDPPGGWGTEAFF.

The V call is TRBV5-5, the J call TRBJ1-3; D not resolved. The V end lost 3 bases, the J end lost 0 bases, and 4 bases lay between the germline ends. Germline CDR1 SGHKS, CDR2 YYEKEE (reference sequence). The CDR3 consists of 13 residues. CDR3 amino acids: CASSSYSGNTIYF. The DNA of the CDR3 is TGTGCCAGCAGCTCGTACTCTGGAAACACCATATATTTT.

The chain uses TRBV14 and TRBJ1-2; unclear D gene. Germline V CDR1 and CDR2: SGHDN, FVKESK. V gave up 0 bases and J gave up 14 bases, with 13 bases separating them. This CDR3 contains 12 residues. In DNA, the CDR3 is TGTGCCAGCAGCCAAGAGCGAACGCAAAGGACCTTC. It specifies CASSQERTQRTF. Using reference TRBV14 and TRBJ1-2 for the parts outside the CDR3, the full variable domain is EAGVTQFPSHSVIEKGQTVTLRCDPISGHDNLYWYRRVMGKEIKFLLHFVKESKQDESGMPNNRFLAERTGGTYSTLKVQPAELEDSGVYFCASSQERTQRTFGSGTRLTVV.

The J gene is TRBJ1-1, the V gene TRBV27, with TRBD1 matching 8 bases. The CDR3 consists of 15 residues. V shed 5 bases, J shed 6 bases, and the junction held 11 bases outside the gene matches. The germline gives CDR1 MNHEY, CDR2 SMNVEV (reference sequence). The CDR3 reads CASSPSDRVGAEAFF. Here the CDR3 DNA reads TGTGCCAGCAGTCCATCGGACAGGGTTGGAGCTGAAGCTTTCTTT.

V usage is TRBV7-9 and J usage is TRBJ2-7; D gene ambiguous. V was clipped by 5 bases and J by 4 bases, with 6 bases between them. The CDR3 is 11 amino acids. Germline CDR1 SEHNR, CDR2 FQNEAQ (reference sequence). CDR3: CASSPEYEQYF. CDR3 DNA: TGTGCCAGCAGCCCCGAATACGAGCAGTACTTC. The complete variable domain, with remaining parts taken from reference TRBV7-9 and TRBJ2-7, reads DTGVSQNPRHKITKRGQNVTFRCDPISEHNRLYWYRQTLGQGPEFLTYFQNEAQLEKSRLLSDRFSAERPKGSFSTLEIQRTEQGDSAMYLCASSPEYEQYFGPGTRLTVT.

The chain joins TRBV11-3 to TRBJ1-1; 9 nucleotides agree with TRBD1. CDR3 length equals 15 residues. Unmatched junction bases numbered 4, after V lost 5 bases and J lost 0 bases. Germline CDR1 is SGHNT and CDR2 is YENEEA. The chain's CDR3 is CASSLGQGLNTEAFF. In DNA, the CDR3 is TGTGCCAGCAGCCTGGGACAGGGTTTGAACACTGAAGCTTTCTTT.

V gene TRBV6-6 combines with J gene TRBJ2-7; D is tentatively TRBD1 or TRBD2 (6 bases each). This CDR3 contains 16 residues. CDR1 and CDR2 (germline): MNHNY, SVGAGI (reference sequence). Trimming stripped 6 bases from V and 4 bases from J, with 22 bases between. The CDR3 spells CASSALGAGISYEQYF. DNA of the CDR3: TGTGCCAGCAGCGCCCTGGGGGCGGGAATCAGTTACGAGCAGTACTTC.

V usage is TRBV27 and J usage is TRBJ2-7, with TRBD1 matching 9 bases. This CDR3 is 16 amino acids long. CDR1 and CDR2 (germline): MNHEY, SMNVEV (reference sequence). The V gene end was trimmed by 2 bases and the J gene end by 5 bases; junction bases not matched to a gene: 10. This chain's CDR3 is CASSLGRDRASDEQYF. The CDR3 nucleotides read TGTGCCAGCAGTTTAGGCCGGGACAGGGCGAGCGACGAGCAGTACTTC.

V and J are TRBV28 and TRBJ2-3; the D gene is possibly TRBD1 (5 bases). V lost 3 bases and J 3 bases, leaving 7 bases between the germline ends. In germline, CDR1 is MDHEN, CDR2 SYDVKM. The CDR3 covers 13 residues. Written as DNA, the CDR3 is TGTGCCAGCAGTTTGAAGGGGACAGATACGCAGTATTTT. Translation: CASSLKGTDTQYF.

The rearrangement joins TRBV7-9 to TRBJ2-7; weak D call: TRBD2 (5 bases). This CDR3 is built from 12 residues. Germline-derived CDR1 and CDR2 are SEHNR and FQNEAQ (reference sequence). Trimming cost V 5 bases and J 9 bases, with 14 bases left between them. The CDR3 DNA is TGTGCCAGCAGCCCCGACGGGGAAGGGCAGTACTTC. Its translation: CASSPDGEGQYF.

V and J are TRBV14 and TRBJ1-2; possibly TRBD1 for D (5 bases). Germline lookup yields CDR1 SGHDN and CDR2 FVKESK. This CDR3 is built from 15 residues. Trimming took off 4 bases at V and 0 bases at J, with 12 bases between the two ends. CDR3 coding DNA: TGTGCCAGCAGCCCGTGGGACGGGGCTAACTATGGCTACACCTTC. Its translation is CASSPWDGANYGYTF.

The chain is built from TRBV27 and TRBJ2-1; 12 nucleotides agree with TRBD2. This CDR3 contains 16 residues. J was trimmed by 9 bases and V by 4 bases; bases with no gene match: 10. Germline CDR1 is MNHEY and CDR2 is SMNVEV (reference sequence). CDR3 region: CASSSRLAGAKGEQFF. CDR3 DNA sequence: TGTGCCAGCAGTTCCCGACTAGCGGGGGCAAAGGGTGAGCAGTTCTTC.

As DNA, the CDR3 is TGTGCCAGCAGCGGACAGGGGGGAGATACGCAGTATTTT. Translated, it gives CASSGQGGDTQYF. The chain is built from TRBV2 and TRBJ2-3; 10 positions agree with TRBD1. Looked up from germline, CDR1 is SNHLY and CDR2 is FYNNEI. CDR3 size: 13 residues. The J segment lost 5 bases and the V segment lost 6 bases, leaving 2 bases of the junction unmatched.

The rearrangement joins TRBV7-2 to TRBJ2-7, with a tentative D call TRBD1 (6 bases). CDR1 SGHTA and CDR2 FQGNSA come from the germline V gene. The V and J ends lost 1 base and 2 bases respectively, with 9 bases between them. The CDR3 has 14 residues. For the CDR3, the DNA is TGTGCCAGCAGCTTAGTACAGGGAACCTACGAGCAGTACTTC. Its protein product is CASSLVQGTYEQYF.

The genes are TRBV7-9 and TRBJ1-6; D is undetermined. The CDR3 has 16 amino acids. Deletions cut 3 bases from V and 0 bases from J, with 9 bases between. Germline loops: CDR1 SEHNR, CDR2 FQNEAQ (reference sequence). The CDR3 sequence is CASSFRTGSYNSPLHF. As DNA, the CDR3 is TGTGCCAGCAGCTTTCGTACGGGCTCCTATAATTCACCCCTCCACTTT.

The chain has TRBV6-5 and TRBJ2-1, with D maybe TRBD1 (5 bases). Germline V gene lookup returns CDR1 MNHEY and CDR2 SVGAGI. The CDR3 extends over 13 amino acids. Trimming removed 2 bases at V and 5 bases at J, with 7 bases between. The CDR3 nucleotides are TGTGCCAGCAGTTACGGGGCTAACAATGAGCAGTTCTTC. This gives the protein CASSYGANNEQFF.

The gene calls are TRBV2 and TRBJ1-1; no clear D gene. Trimming removed 9 bases at V and 5 bases at J, with 16 bases between. Germline loops: CDR1 SNHLY, CDR2 FYNNEI. The CDR3 sequence is 13 residues long. The CDR3 is CASNSNRWTEAFF. The CDR3 DNA is TGTGCCAGTAACTCGAATCGTTGGACTGAAGCTTTCTTT.